This T cell receptor beta chain was recovered during a study of blood T cells in healthy people across ages. Findings and limits, study-wide: PBMC samples, being unsorted, prevented any conclusive comparison of naive and antigen-experienced cells.

The table lists this clonotype with a few counts. Its antigen is as yet unknown. This CDR3 contains 17 residues. Trimming pared 0 bases from V and 0 bases from J, leaving 9 bases between. CDR1 and CDR2 (germline): LNHNV, YYDKDF (reference sequence). A second PCR of 7 to 11 cycles used a sample-barcoded 5' primer and a J-beta primer mix. Unique molecular identifiers of 12 random nucleotides labeled each cDNA. Every individual sample yielded 2.5 million or more paired-end reads (each containing CDR3). TCRdb independently ran MiXCR on the 5' RACE reads; one entry per CDR3 protein. The table has fewer than 2 million distinct CDR3 sequences, approximately 39% seen once.

The chain links TRBV15 to TRBJ2-6; no clear D. Sequenced material: blood. This receptor was obtained from a human donor in good health. Here the CDR3 DNA reads TGTGCCACCAGCAGAGACCGACTCATCTCTGGGGCCAACGTCCTGACTTTC. This gives the protein CATSRDRLISGANVLTF.